Following are 23 T cell receptor beta chains from one sample sequenced in a study of neurological immune-mediated disorders. TCRdb reanalysed the 5' RACE reads using MiXCR and keeps one entry per CDR3 protein. The sample contains roughly 66,000 distinct CDR3 sequences, 4.8% of which appear only once. Specimen: PBMCs. The receptor source for this set is an older woman with multiple sclerosis.

This clonotype has ten or more counts. This sequence joins TRBV6-5 and TRBJ2-3; 8 positions agree with TRBD2. The CDR3 length is 16 residues. V shed 5 bases and J 3 bases; nucleotides not matched to a gene: 10. Germline V gene sequence: CDR1 MNHEY, CDR2 SVGAGI. CDR3 region: CASSLSSGSETDTQYF. DNA of the CDR3: TGTGCCAGCAGTCTCTCCAGCGGGAGTGAGACAGATACGCAGTATTTT.

This clonotype was seen at least ten times. This chain joins TRBV5-1 and TRBJ2-7; D is possibly TRBD2 (6 bases). The CDR3 has 15 amino acids. Germline V CDR1 and CDR2: SGHRS, YFSETQ. The V end was cut by 2 bases, the J end by 0 bases, with 12 bases between. Here the CDR3 DNA reads TGCGCCAGCAGCTTCGTTAGCGGAGCCTCCTACGAGCAGTACTTC. Its translation: CASSFVSGASYEQYF. Full variable domain (missing parts from reference TRBV5-1 and TRBJ2-7): KAGVTQTPRYLIKTRGQQVTLSCSPISGHRSVSWYQQTPGQGLQFLFEYFSETQRNKGNFPGRFSGRQFSNSRSEMNVSTLELGDSALYLCASSFVSGASYEQYFGPGTRLTVT.

The chain couples TRBV20-1 to TRBJ2-3, with TRBD2 as a possible D gene (5 bases). This CDR3 has 12 amino acids. Trimming pared 6 bases from V and 4 bases from J, leaving 11 bases between. The germline V gene encodes CDR1 DFQATT and CDR2 SNEGSKA (reference sequence). In DNA, the CDR3 is TGCAGTGCCGACTATAAAGCAGATACGCAGTATTTT. Protein product: CSADYKADTQYF.

J is TRBJ2-3 and V is TRBV20-1, with 10 bases fitting TRBD2. Germline lookup yields CDR1 DFQATT and CDR2 SNEGSKA (reference sequence). This CDR3 spans 14 amino acids. Trimming cost V 2 bases and J 5 bases; bases outside gene matches: 4. The CDR3 loop reads CSARLAGARDTQYF. CDR3 DNA: TGCAGTGCTAGACTAGCGGGGGCCCGAGATACGCAGTATTTT.

This clonotype came up once. A much larger clone differs by one base, so this may be a read error. The V call is TRBV6-2 or TRBV6-3, the J call TRBJ2-7; D call uncertain. Germline V gene data show CDR1 as MNHEY and CDR2 as SVGEGT. The CDR3 has 13 amino acids. DNA for the CDR3: TGTGCCAACAGTTACGCGAGCTCCTACGAGCAGTACTTC. This codes for CANSYASSYEQYF.

This clonotype was observed at least ten times. The chain uses TRBV6-1 and TRBJ2-7; 9 nucleotides match TRBD1. Trimming took 3 bases from V and 4 from J; bases not matched to a gene: 16. Germline values: CDR1 MNHNS, CDR2 SASEGT. The CDR3 contains 18 residues. CDR3 protein: CASSDHLWGDRVDYEQYF. The CDR3 nucleotides are TGTGCCAGCAGTGATCACCTTTGGGGGGACAGGGTGGATTACGAGCAGTACTTC.

This clonotype was observed many times. The rearrangement uses TRBV20-1 and TRBJ1-3; D call uncertain. There are 13 residues in the CDR3. Looked up from germline, CDR1 is DFQATT and CDR2 is SNEGSKA (reference sequence). V lost 6 bases, J lost 0 bases, and 9 bases lay in between. The CDR3 region has the DNA TGCAGTGCCCCAGTTAACTCTGGAAACACCATATATTTT. Residues: CSAPVNSGNTIYF.

This clonotype came up many times. This chain connects TRBV12-3 or TRBV12-4 to TRBJ2-6; TRBD1 aligns across 11 bases. This CDR3 spans 14 amino acids. The junction had 3 bases not matched to a gene; V was cut back by 6 bases and J by 8 bases. The DNA for the CDR3 is TGTGCCAGCAGCGGGACAGGGGGACCCAACGTCCTGACTTTC. Its translation is CASSGTGGPNVLTF.

This clonotype has ten or more counts. The chain uses TRBV11-2 and TRBJ2-7; 12 bases map to TRBD2. V was pared by 5 bases and J by 3 bases, with 8 bases of the junction left unmatched. Germline lookup yields CDR1 SGHAT and CDR2 FQNNGV. The CDR3 spans 16 residues. This chain's CDR3 is CASSTRTSGKIYEQYF. CDR3 nucleotides: TGTGCCAGCAGCACCCGGACTAGCGGGAAGATCTACGAGCAGTACTTC. The whole variable domain, remainder taken from reference TRBV11-2 and TRBJ2-7, is EAGVAQSPRYKIIEKRQSVAFWCNPISGHATLYWYQQILGQGPKLLIQFQNNGVVDDSQLPKDRFSAERLKGVDSTLKIQPAKLEDSAVYLCASSTRTSGKIYEQYFGPGTRLTVT.

This clonotype was recorded many times. The J gene is TRBJ1-2, the V gene TRBV20-1; 8 bases map to TRBD1. Trimming took 3 bases from V and 7 from J; bases not matched to a gene: 4. Germline loops: CDR1 DFQATT, CDR2 SNEGSKA (reference sequence). The CDR3 runs to 12 residues. The CDR3 spells CSASQGASGYTF. CDR3 sequence (DNA): TGCAGTGCTAGCCAGGGGGCTTCTGGCTACACCTTC.

This clonotype was seen at least ten times. The chain carries TRBV7-2 and TRBJ2-3; weak D call: TRBD2 (6 bases). The ends were cut back, 4 bases at V and 6 bases at J, with 20 bases in the middle. Germline CDR1 SGHTA, CDR2 FQGNSA. The CDR3 is made up of 16 amino acids. The CDR3 sequence: CASSSGGSGGRDTQYF. The CDR3, as DNA: TGTGCCAGCAGCTCCGGTGGTAGCGGAGGGAGGGATACGCAGTATTTT.

At least ten counts were recorded for this clonotype. The chain joins TRBV25-1 to TRBJ1-5; weak D call: TRBD1 (6 bases). V was cut by 2 bases and J by 0 bases, with 8 bases left in between. Germline assignment: CDR1 MGHDK and CDR2 SYGVNS. The CDR3 is 15 residues long. The CDR3 loop is CASSEGGDSNQPQHF. CDR3 nucleotide sequence: TGTGCCAGCAGTGAAGGGGGCGATAGCAATCAGCCCCAGCATTTT.

This clonotype has a count of ten or more. V is TRBV21-1 and J is TRBJ1-1. TRBV21-1 counts as a pseudogene. The CDR3 has 12 residues. Written as DNA, the CDR3 is TGTGCCAGCACCTTCGGCCCTGGTGGGGCTTTCTTT. Translation gives CASTFGPGGAFF.

In this sample, this clonotype turned up many times. CDR3 amino acids: CASSQEQTAQPQHF. The CDR3 coding sequence is TGTGCCAGCAGCCAAGAACAGACGGCTCAGCCCCAGCATTTT. The chain is built from TRBV3-1 and TRBJ1-5; D uncertain. This CDR3 has 14 amino acids. Trimming pared 0 bases from V and 6 bases from J, leaving 9 bases between. The germline gives CDR1 LGHDT, CDR2 YNNKEL (reference sequence).

In its sample, this clonotype was seen many times. The chain uses TRBV7-2 and TRBJ1-5, with 7 positions matching TRBD1. The CDR3 is made up of 13 amino acids. Germline V gene sequence: CDR1 SGHTA, CDR2 FQGNSA. With V trimmed by 5 bases and J by 2 bases, 0 bases remained unmatched. CDR3 amino acids: CASSGQGNQPQHF. The CDR3 nucleotides are TGTGCCAGCAGCGGACAGGGCAATCAGCCCCAGCATTTT.

This clonotype was seen ten or more times. V usage is TRBV5-1 and J usage is TRBJ2-5; D ambiguous. The V end was cut by 0 bases, the J end by 5 bases, with 11 bases between. This CDR3 contains 14 residues. The germline V gene encodes CDR1 SGHRS and CDR2 YFSETQ. The CDR3 bases are TGCGCCAGCAGCTTGGAAACGGGCTGGGAGACCCAGTACTTC. Protein: CASSLETGWETQYF.

This clonotype has just a few counts. The rearrangement links TRBV4-1 to TRBJ1-1; D perhaps matches TRBD1 (6 bases). This CDR3 contains 15 residues. Germline loops: CDR1 MGHRA, CDR2 YSYEKL. V was pared by 4 bases and J by 4 bases, with 16 bases between. CDR3 nucleotides: TGCGCCAGCAGCCCCGCGAGAGGGGGGAGCACTGAAGCTTTCTTT. It translates to CASSPARGGSTEAFF.

This clonotype was seen only a few times. The genes are TRBV7-6 and TRBJ1-2; TRBD1 might be the D (6 bases). This CDR3 has 12 amino acids. Germline V CDR1 and CDR2: SGHVS, FNYEAQ. V was cut by 8 bases and J by 8 bases, with 15 bases left in between. The CDR3 DNA follows: TGTGCCAGCGGAACGGAAGGGGGAGGCTACACCTTC. Protein sequence: CASGTEGGGYTF.

This clonotype has a count of ten or more. The V call is TRBV20-1, the J call TRBJ1-5; the D gene is possibly TRBD1 (5 bases). V dropped 1 base and J dropped 3 bases, with 10 bases sitting between them. CDR3 length: 14 residues. The germline V gene has CDR1 DFQATT and CDR2 SNEGSKA (reference sequence). CDR3 in amino acids: CSARVTGTNQPQHF. The CDR3 bases are TGCAGTGCTAGAGTCACAGGTACCAATCAGCCCCAGCATTTT.

Many counts were recorded for this clonotype. The V gene is TRBV29-1, the J gene TRBJ1-1, with TRBD1 identical over 9 bases. Germline loops: CDR1 SQVTM, CDR2 ANQGSEA. Trimming took 6 bases from V and 0 from J; bases not matched to a gene: 2. The CDR3 has 13 residues. The CDR3 loop is CSVGTGMNTEAFF. Written as DNA, the CDR3 is TGCAGCGTGGGGACAGGGATGAACACTGAAGCTTTCTTT. Full variable domain (remainder filled in from reference TRBV29-1 and TRBJ1-1): SAVISQKPSRDICQRGTSLTIQCQVDSQVTMMFWYRQQPGQSLTLIATANQGSEATYESGFVIDKFPISRPNLTFSTLTVSNMSPEDSSIYLCSVGTGMNTEAFFGQGTRLTVV.

This clonotype was detected ten times or more. This sequence joins TRBV24-1 and TRBJ1-2, with D possibly TRBD1 on 5 matching bases. Trimming cost V 2 bases and J 5 bases, with 11 bases left between them. The CDR3 loop spans 14 amino acids. The germline V gene has CDR1 KGHDR and CDR2 SFDVKD. The CDR3 loop is CATSDSGTEYGYTF. CDR3 bases: TGTGCCACCAGTGATTCTGGGACCGAGTATGGCTACACCTTC.

In its sample, this clonotype was seen many times. The chain employs TRBV5-1 and TRBJ2-2; 11 bases fit TRBD2. Unmatched junction bases numbered 9, after V lost 0 bases and J lost 5 bases. Germline V CDR1 and CDR2: SGHRS, YFSETQ. This CDR3 spans 18 amino acids. CDR3 DNA sequence: TGCGCCAGCAGCTTGGATCCCCCTAGCGGGAGGTTTACCGGGGAGCTGTTTTTT. Encoded protein: CASSLDPPSGRFTGELFF.

This clonotype was observed a few times. Being one base from a much bigger clone, this may be a read error. V is TRBV14 and J is TRBJ1-2; D is undetermined. CDR3 size: 13 residues. CDR1 is SGHDN and CDR2 is FVKESK in the germline V gene. The CDR3 DNA is TGTGTCAGCAGCCAAGCCTCAGGCGGAGGCTACACCTTC. Amino acid sequence: CVSSQASGGGYTF. Full variable domain (remainder filled in from reference TRBV14 and TRBJ1-2): EAGVTQFPSHSVIEKGQTVTLRCDPISGHDNLYWYRRVMGKEIKFLLHFVKESKQDESGMPNNRFLAERTGGTYSTLKVQPAELEDSGVYFCVSSQASGGGYTFGSGTRLTVV.